The present T cell receptor (beta chain) was sequenced within a study of control samples from healthy donors and cancer patients. The table came from immunoSEQ multiplex PCR; TCRdb's copy has only in-frame clones and leaves some out. Of some 150,000 clones in the sample, approximately 92% were seen once. CDR1 and CDR2 from the germline V gene are SGHDN and FVKESK. The CDR3 contains 16 residues. The V end lost 3 bases, the J end lost 3 bases, and 18 bases lay between the germline ends. The chain joins TRBV14 to TRBJ2-7, with a weak D call TRBD1 (7 bases). The sequence was obtained from a man aged 25 to 40 in good health. Sequenced input: blood. The CDR3 DNA reads TGTGCCAGCAGCCAGAACAGGGGAGGAAGGTACTACGAGCAGTACTTC. Translated: CASSQNRGGRYYEQYF.